These T cell receptor beta chains were read from a single sample in a study of shared clonotypes between healthy human individuals. Clones were read by immunoSEQ multiplex PCR, and TCRdb kept only the in-frame ones, dropping some. Of 740,000 or so clones in the sample, 73% were seen once. Sequenced material: memory CD4+ T cells sorted from blood. Receptor source: a young woman in good health. Both conserved end residues are part of each CDR3. The D gene is left open where the match is weak. Size is stated for part of the rows, as once, few or many counts, or as a class when the clone is expanded.

size	J	V	D	CDR3	DNA
-	TRBJ2-1	TRBV25-1	-	CASSDPESAPYNEQFF	TGTGCCAGCAGTGACCCTGAGTCAGCCCCCTACAATGAGCAGTTCTTC
-	TRBJ2-1	TRBV9	TRBD2	CASSVKTPTGLVGYNEQFF	TGTGCCAGCAGCGTAAAAACCCCGACGGGACTAGTCGGTTACAATGAGCAGTTCTTC
-	TRBJ2-6	TRBV5-1	-	CASSPNVAGANVLTF	TGCGCCAGCAGCCCGAACGTGGCTGGGGCCAACGTCCTGACTTTC
-	TRBJ2-7	TRBV11-1	-	CASSLLAGLDEQYF	TGTGCCAGCAGCTTATTGGCAGGGTTGGACGAGCAGTACTTC
-	TRBJ2-3	TRBV7-9	-	CASSPPADTQYF	TGTGCCAGCAGCCCCCCCGCGGATACGCAGTATTTT
once	TRBJ2-2	TRBV7-2	-	CASSLIMAGTVSNGELFF	TGTGCCAGCAGCTTAATTATGGCGGGAACGGTTTCGAACGGGGAGCTGTTTTTT
-	TRBJ2-5	TRBV11-1	-	CASSLVWGETQYF	TGTGCCAGCAGCTTAGTGTGGGGGGAGACCCAGTACTTC
-	TRBJ2-7	TRBV6-1	-	CASKVGGYEQYF	TGTGCCAGTAAGGTGGGGGGATACGAGCAGTACTTC
-	TRBJ1-4	TRBV29-1	-	CSVRGTSNEKLFF	TGCAGCGTTCGGGGGACTTCGAATGAAAAACTGTTTTTT
-	TRBJ1-1	TRBV5-4	-	CASSFITNTEAFF	TGTGCCAGCAGCTTTATCACGAACACTGAAGCTTTCTTT
few	TRBJ2-3	TRBV29-1	-	CSSRRGSDTQYF	TGCAGCTCGCGACGGGGGAGTGATACGCAGTATTTT
-	TRBJ2-3	TRBV5-8	TRBD2	CASSQAGASTDTQYF	TGTGCCAGCAGCCAAGCGGGAGCTAGCACAGATACGCAGTATTTT
once	TRBJ1-5	TRBV19	TRBD1	CASIPGQGRNQPQHF	TGTGCCAGTATTCCGGGACAGGGGAGAAATCAGCCCCAGCATTTT
-	TRBJ1-5	TRBV2	-	CASSLDRTLYNQPQHF	TGTGCCAGCAGTTTGGACAGAACCCTTTACAATCAGCCCCAGCATTTT
-	TRBJ1-3	TRBV5-6	-	CASSSPGIRNSGNTIYF	TGTGCCAGCAGCTCGCCCGGGATCAGGAACTCTGGAAACACCATATATTTT
-	TRBJ1-5	TRBV27	-	CASSLSPIYNQPQHF	TGTGCCAGCAGTTTATCGCCAATTTACAATCAGCCCCAGCATTTT
-	TRBJ1-2	TRBV5-1	TRBD1	CASSLGQGIWKDYGYTF	TGCGCCAGCAGCTTGGGACAGGGGATATGGAAGGACTATGGCTACACCTTC
-	TRBJ1-5	TRBV7-7	-	CASSPRVLNSNQPQHF	TGTGCCAGCAGCCCTAGAGTCTTAAATAGCAATCAGCCCCAGCATTTT
-	TRBJ1-5	TRBV6-6	-	CASSLDGYSNQPQHF	TGTGCCAGCAGTCTAGACGGTTATAGCAATCAGCCCCAGCATTTT
-	TRBJ2-7	TRBV5-1	-	CASSLVMDGAEQYF	TGCGCCAGCAGCTTGGTCATGGACGGTGCCGAGCAGTACTTC
-	TRBJ2-7	TRBV23-1	TRBD2	CASTGRGGREYEQYF	TGCGCCAGCACGGGCCGAGGCGGGAGGGAGTACGAGCAGTACTTC
-	TRBJ2-7	TRBV28	-	CASSLFVTRPYEQYF	TGTGCCAGCAGTTTATTCGTGACCCGACCCTACGAGCAGTACTTC
few	TRBJ2-1	TRBV2	TRBD2	CASTGGLSSNEQFF	TGTGCCAGCACGGGGGGACTATCCTCCAATGAGCAGTTCTTC
-	TRBJ1-1	TRBV7-2	TRBD1	CASSLADLRQGSAFF	TGTGCCAGCAGCTTAGCCGACCTAAGACAGGGCAGCGCTTTCTTT
-	TRBJ2-2	TRBV5-1	TRBD2	CASAGVRTGELFF	TGCGCCAGCGCGGGAGTCCGCACCGGGGAGCTGTTTTTT
-	TRBJ1-5	TRBV28	-	CASSDRWTQHF	TGTGCCAGCAGTGACCGTTGGACCCAGCATTTT
-	TRBJ1-2	TRBV28	TRBD1	CASTLGQGSLNYGYTF	TGTGCCAGCACCTTGGGACAGGGGAGCCTTAACTATGGCTACACCTTC
-	TRBJ2-7	TRBV28	-	CASSSPYEQYF	TGTGCCAGCAGTTCACCGTACGAGCAGTACTTC
-	TRBJ2-2	TRBV28	-	CASRSLPLTGELFF	TGTGCCAGCAGATCATTACCACTTACCGGGGAGCTGTTTTTT
-	TRBJ1-2	TRBV5-6	TRBD1	CASSLDRGISAGGYTF	TGTGCCAGCAGCTTGGACAGGGGAATTTCGGCCGGCGGCTACACCTTC
-	TRBJ2-7	TRBV7-2	-	CASALGRLNEQYF	TGTGCCAGCGCTTTAGGACGGTTGAACGAGCAGTACTTC
-	TRBJ2-1	TRBV4-2	-	CASSQGWADEQFF	TGTGCCAGCAGCCAAGGCTGGGCGGATGAGCAGTTCTTC
-	TRBJ2-1	TRBV7-9	TRBD2	CASSARLASSYNEQFF	TGTGCCAGCAGCGCCAGACTAGCGAGCTCCTACAATGAGCAGTTCTTC
few	TRBJ2-3	TRBV2	-	CASSEASSGSTDTQYF	TGTGCCAGCAGTGAAGCGAGCAGCGGGAGCACAGATACGCAGTATTTT
-	TRBJ2-2	TRBV7-9	-	CASISSLITTGELFF	TGTGCCAGCATCAGTTCCCTCATAACGACCGGGGAGCTGTTTTTT
-	TRBJ2-3	TRBV7-9	-	CASSLVGETQYF	TGTGCCAGCAGCTTAGTAGGGGAGACGCAGTATTTT
-	TRBJ2-6	TRBV5-6	-	CASSLAPGQSLAGANVLTF	TGTGCCAGCAGCTTGGCCCCCGGACAGTCCTTAGCTGGGGCCAACGTCCTGACTTTC
-	TRBJ2-2	TRBV28	-	CASSLFGLNTGELFF	TGTGCCAGCAGTTTATTCGGACTGAACACCGGGGAGCTGTTTTTT
-	TRBJ1-1	TRBV27	-	CASSLSFEWNTEAFF	TGTGCCAGCAGTTTATCTTTTGAATGGAACACTGAAGCTTTCTTT
-	TRBJ2-2	TRBV14	-	CASSPQVDTGELFF	TGTGCCAGCAGCCCACAAGTGGACACCGGGGAGCTGTTTTTT
-	TRBJ2-5	TRBV2	-	CASRPLAAVVETQYF	TGTGCCAGCAGGCCTTTAGCGGCCGTAGTGGAGACCCAGTACTTC
-	TRBJ2-6	TRBV4-1	-	CASSHTRTTSFSGANVLTF	TGCGCCAGCAGCCATACACGGACTACCTCCTTCTCTGGGGCCAACGTCCTGACTTTC
-	TRBJ1-3	TRBV6-5	-	CASRPPLFTGNTIYF	TGTGCCAGCAGACCGCCGTTGTTCACTGGAAACACCATATATTTT
-	TRBJ2-1	TRBV19	-	CASSTIWSSYNEQFF	TGTGCCAGTAGCACGATCTGGAGCTCCTACAATGAGCAGTTCTTC
few	TRBJ1-5	TRBV6-1	-	CASSELSGGGSQPQHF	TGTGCCAGCAGTGAACTCTCCGGGGGGGGTAGTCAGCCCCAGCATTTT
-	TRBJ2-5	TRBV15	-	CATSRVGETQYF	TGTGCCACCAGCAGAGTTGGAGAGACCCAGTACTTC
-	TRBJ1-1	TRBV5-1	-	CASSLAIRGGTEAFF	TGCGCCAGCAGCTTGGCCATAAGGGGAGGCACTGAAGCTTTCTTT
-	TRBJ2-7	TRBV7-7	-	CASSLGFSDEQYF	TGTGCCAGCAGCTTAGGGTTTAGTGACGAGCAGTACTTC
-	TRBJ1-1	TRBV28	TRBD1	CASSSPGGWYTEAFF	TGTGCCAGCAGCTCGCCAGGGGGATGGTACACTGAAGCTTTCTTT
-	TRBJ2-1	TRBV28	TRBD2	CASSQPAGDYNEQFF	TGTGCCAGCAGCCAACCAGCGGGGGACTACAATGAGCAGTTCTTC
once	TRBJ2-1	TRBV6-6	TRBD1	CASEAGQGAFDEQFF	TGTGCCAGTGAGGCTGGGCAGGGGGCGTTCGATGAGCAGTTCTTC
-	TRBJ1-2	TRBV28	-	CASTGQLYGYTF	TGTGCCAGCACGGGGCAGTTATATGGCTACACCTTC
-	TRBJ1-5	TRBV19	TRBD1	CASSARTGVNQPQHF	TGTGCCAGTAGTGCCCGGACAGGGGTGAATCAGCCCCAGCATTTT
many	TRBJ2-7	TRBV19	-	CASSLGGNSYEQYF	TGTGCCAGTAGTCTTGGGGGAAATTCCTACGAGCAGTACTTC